A selection of T cell receptor beta chains follows, all from one sample in a study of shared clonotypes between healthy human individuals. Libraries were prepared by immunoSEQ multiplex PCR; TCRdb keeps only in-frame clonotypes and omits some of them. The table has some 2.1 million clones, roughly 95% seen once. Sequenced: naive CD4+ T cells sorted from blood. The receptors were sampled from a man younger than 30 in good health. Both conserved end residues are part of each CDR3. Fields, in order: V gene, D gene, J gene, clone size, CDR3 protein, CDR3 DNA. A D gene is named only where the DNA matches it firmly. The size entry is marked missing in some rows and otherwise reads once, few, many or a size class.

TRBV5-4	.	TRBJ2-3	.	CASSTGLSTDTQYF	TGTGCCAGCAGCACCGGACTTAGCACAGATACGCAGTATTTT
TRBV9	TRBD1	TRBJ1-1	.	CASSAYRGDTEAFF	TGTGCCAGCAGCGCGTACAGGGGGGACACTGAAGCTTTCTTT
TRBV9	TRBD1	TRBJ1-2	.	CASSADQIWTGGQSYTF	TGTGCCAGCAGCGCCGACCAAATTTGGACAGGGGGCCAGAGCTACACCTTC
TRBV30	.	TRBJ2-7	.	CAWSSGAYEQYF	TGTGCCTGGAGTTCCGGAGCCTACGAGCAGTACTTC
TRBV7-2	.	TRBJ2-7	once	CASSRDYTQSKYF	TGTGCCAGCAGCCGGGATTACACCCAGAGCAAGTACTTC
TRBV4-1	TRBD1	TRBJ2-5	.	CASSQEAQGARETQYF	TGCGCCAGCAGCCAAGAGGCGCAGGGGGCACGGGAGACCCAGTACTTC
TRBV20-1	.	TRBJ2-3	.	CSARKRDTQYF	TGCAGTGCTAGAAAACGGGATACGCAGTATTTT
TRBV10-3	TRBD2	TRBJ2-1	.	CASGRVGNEQFF	TGTGCCAGCGGGAGGGTTGGGAATGAGCAGTTCTTC
TRBV7-2	TRBD1	TRBJ2-7	.	CASSLHTGGQGFGQYF	TGTGCCAGCAGCCTACATACAGGGGGACAGGGGTTTGGGCAGTACTTC
TRBV28	.	TRBJ2-7	.	CASRRLLGSSYEQYF	TGTGCCAGCAGGCGCCTACTGGGGAGCTCCTACGAGCAGTACTTC
TRBV10-2	.	TRBJ1-2	.	CASSPGDNYGYTF	TGCGCCAGCAGTCCCGGGGATAACTATGGCTACACCTTC
TRBV25-1	TRBD2	TRBJ2-3	.	CASSGSGGADTQYF	TGTGCCAGCAGTGGTAGCGGGGGTGCAGATACGCAGTATTTT
TRBV30	.	TRBJ2-6	.	CASPRGFGANVLTF	TGTGCCTCCCCTAGGGGGTTTGGGGCCAACGTCCTGACTTTC
TRBV5-1	TRBD1	TRBJ2-1	.	CASSHDREGSEQFF	TGCGCCAGCAGCCACGACAGGGAAGGAAGTGAGCAGTTCTTC
TRBV19	.	TRBJ1-6	.	CASSVQSSGNSPLHF	TGTGCCAGTAGCGTCCAGAGTTCGGGTAATTCACCCCTCCACTTT
TRBV7-9	.	TRBJ2-7	.	CASSLAGGYEQYF	TGTGCCAGCAGCTTAGCCGGAGGGTACGAGCAGTACTTC
TRBV30	.	TRBJ1-3	.	CAWIGGGDSSGNTIYF	TGTGCCTGGATCGGGGGGGGCGATTCCTCTGGAAACACCATATATTTT
TRBV9	.	TRBJ1-2	once	CASSSPTGRRGYTF	TGTGCCAGCAGCTCACCGACAGGAAGGAGAGGCTACACCTTC